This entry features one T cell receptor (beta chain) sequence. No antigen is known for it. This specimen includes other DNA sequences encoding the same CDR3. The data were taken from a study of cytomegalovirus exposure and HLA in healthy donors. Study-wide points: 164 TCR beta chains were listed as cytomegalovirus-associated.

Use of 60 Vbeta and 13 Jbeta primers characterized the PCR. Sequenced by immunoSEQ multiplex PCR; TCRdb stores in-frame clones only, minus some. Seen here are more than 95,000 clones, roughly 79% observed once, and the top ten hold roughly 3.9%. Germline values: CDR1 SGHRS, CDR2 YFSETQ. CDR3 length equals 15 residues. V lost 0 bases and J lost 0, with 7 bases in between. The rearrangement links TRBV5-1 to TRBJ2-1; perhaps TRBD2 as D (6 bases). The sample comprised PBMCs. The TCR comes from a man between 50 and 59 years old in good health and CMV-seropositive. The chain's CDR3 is CASSLDGGSYNEQFF. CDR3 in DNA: TGCGCCAGCAGCTTGGACGGGGGCTCCTACAATGAGCAGTTCTTC.